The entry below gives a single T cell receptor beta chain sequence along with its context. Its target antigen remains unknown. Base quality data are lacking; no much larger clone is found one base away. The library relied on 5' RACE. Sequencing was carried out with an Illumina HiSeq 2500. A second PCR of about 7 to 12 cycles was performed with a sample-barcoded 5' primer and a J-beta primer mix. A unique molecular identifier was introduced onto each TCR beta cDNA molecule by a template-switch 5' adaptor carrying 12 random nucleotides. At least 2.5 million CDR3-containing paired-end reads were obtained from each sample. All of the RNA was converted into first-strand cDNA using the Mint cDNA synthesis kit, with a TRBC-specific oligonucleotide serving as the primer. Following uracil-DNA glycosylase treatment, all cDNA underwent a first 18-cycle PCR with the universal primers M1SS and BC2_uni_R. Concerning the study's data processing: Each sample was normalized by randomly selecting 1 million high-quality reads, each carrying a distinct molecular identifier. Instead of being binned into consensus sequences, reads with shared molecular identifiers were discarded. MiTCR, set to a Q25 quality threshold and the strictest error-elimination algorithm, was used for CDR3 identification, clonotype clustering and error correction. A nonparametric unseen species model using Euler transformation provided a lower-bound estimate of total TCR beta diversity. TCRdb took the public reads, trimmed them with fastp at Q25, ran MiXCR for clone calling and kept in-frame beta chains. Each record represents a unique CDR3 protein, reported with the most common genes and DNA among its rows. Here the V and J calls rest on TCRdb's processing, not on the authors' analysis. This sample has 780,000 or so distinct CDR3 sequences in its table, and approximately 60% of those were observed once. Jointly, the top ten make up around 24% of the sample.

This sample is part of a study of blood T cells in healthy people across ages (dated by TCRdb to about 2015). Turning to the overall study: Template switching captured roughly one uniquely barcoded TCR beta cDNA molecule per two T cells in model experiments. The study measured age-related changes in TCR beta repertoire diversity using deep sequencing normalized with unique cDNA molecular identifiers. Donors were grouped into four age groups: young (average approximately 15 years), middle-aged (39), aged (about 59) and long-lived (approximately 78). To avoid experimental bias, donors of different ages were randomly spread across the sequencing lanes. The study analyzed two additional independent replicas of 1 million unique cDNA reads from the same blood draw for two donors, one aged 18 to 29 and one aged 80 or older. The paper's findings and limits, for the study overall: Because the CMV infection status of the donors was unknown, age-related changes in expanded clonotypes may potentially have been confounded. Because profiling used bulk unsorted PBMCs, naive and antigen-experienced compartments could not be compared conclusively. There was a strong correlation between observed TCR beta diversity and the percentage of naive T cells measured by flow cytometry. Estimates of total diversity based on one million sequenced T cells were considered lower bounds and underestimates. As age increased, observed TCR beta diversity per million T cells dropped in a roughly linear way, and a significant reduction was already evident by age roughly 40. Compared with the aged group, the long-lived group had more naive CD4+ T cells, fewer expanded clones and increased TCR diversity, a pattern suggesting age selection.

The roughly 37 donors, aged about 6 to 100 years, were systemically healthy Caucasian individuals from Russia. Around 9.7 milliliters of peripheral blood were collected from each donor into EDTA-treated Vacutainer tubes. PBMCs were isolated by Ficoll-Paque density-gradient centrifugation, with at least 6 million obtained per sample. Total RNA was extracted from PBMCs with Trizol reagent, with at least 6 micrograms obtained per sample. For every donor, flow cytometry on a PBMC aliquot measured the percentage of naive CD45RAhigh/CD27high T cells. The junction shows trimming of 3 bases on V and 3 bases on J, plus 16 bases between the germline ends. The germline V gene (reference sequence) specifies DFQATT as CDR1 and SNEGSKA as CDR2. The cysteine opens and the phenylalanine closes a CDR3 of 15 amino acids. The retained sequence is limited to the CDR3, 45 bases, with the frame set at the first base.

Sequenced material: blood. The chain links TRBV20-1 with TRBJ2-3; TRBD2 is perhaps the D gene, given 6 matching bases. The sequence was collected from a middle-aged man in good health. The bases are TGCAGTGCTAGTCATGACCCGGAGGGTACAGATACGCAGTATTTT. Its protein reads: CSASHDPEGTDTQYF.